This T cell receptor (beta chain) was sequenced for a study of blood T cell repertoires in COVID-19. Study as a whole: Whether acute or convalescent, the COVID-19 samples came from the United States, Italy and Spain. The analysed material was cDNA or gDNA that came from T cells, B-cell-depleted T cells, or PBMCs.

V trimming: 5 bases; J trimming: 0 bases; junction bases outside the gene matches: 10. This CDR3 contains 17 residues. Germline V gene lookup returns CDR1 LNHDA and CDR2 SQIVND (reference sequence). Original analysis: Scientists estimated how many nucleated cells there were by amplifying reference gene primers. Method: immunoSEQ multiplex PCR; TCRdb's copy keeps in-frame clones and lacks some. That table is the source of V, J and clone size, and D and trimming were worked out from the DNA. The sample holds about 74,000 clones, approximately 88% seen once. Sequencing input: peripheral blood. This TCR was sampled from a woman aged 80 or over with acute or convalescent COVID-19. J is TRBJ1-5 and V is TRBV19, with TRBD1 matching over 7 bases. The CDR3 nucleotides read TGTGCCAGTAGTGCCCGGGGACAGAGCGATAGCAATCAGCCCCAGCATTTT. The encoded protein is CASSARGQSDSNQPQHF.